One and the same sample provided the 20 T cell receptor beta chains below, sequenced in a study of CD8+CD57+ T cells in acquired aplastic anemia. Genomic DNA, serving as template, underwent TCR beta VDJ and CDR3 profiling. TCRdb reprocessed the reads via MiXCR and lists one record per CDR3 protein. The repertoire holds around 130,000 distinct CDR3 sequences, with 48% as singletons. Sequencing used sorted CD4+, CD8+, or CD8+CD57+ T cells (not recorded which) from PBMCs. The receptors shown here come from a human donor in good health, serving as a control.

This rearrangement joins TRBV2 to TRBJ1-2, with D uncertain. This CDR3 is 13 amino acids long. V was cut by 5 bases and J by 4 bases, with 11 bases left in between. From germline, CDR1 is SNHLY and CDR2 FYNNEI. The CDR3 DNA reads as TGTGCCAGCAGTCCGACCAGCGGCTATGGCTACACCTTC. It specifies CASSPTSGYGYTF.

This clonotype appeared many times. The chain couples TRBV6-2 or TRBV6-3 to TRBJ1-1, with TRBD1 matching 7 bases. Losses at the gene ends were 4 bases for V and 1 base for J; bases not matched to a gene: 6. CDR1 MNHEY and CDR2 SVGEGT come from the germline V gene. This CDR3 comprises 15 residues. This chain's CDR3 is CASSSHRGKNTEAFF. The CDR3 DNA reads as TGTGCCAGCAGTTCCCACAGGGGAAAGAACACTGAAGCTTTCTTT.

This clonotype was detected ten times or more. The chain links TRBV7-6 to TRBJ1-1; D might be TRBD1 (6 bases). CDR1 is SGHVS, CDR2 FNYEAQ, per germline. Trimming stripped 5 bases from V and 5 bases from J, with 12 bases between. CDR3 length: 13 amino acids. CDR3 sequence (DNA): TGTGCCAGCAGCCTAGGGGGGGTAACTGAAGCTTTCTTT. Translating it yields CASSLGGVTEAFF.

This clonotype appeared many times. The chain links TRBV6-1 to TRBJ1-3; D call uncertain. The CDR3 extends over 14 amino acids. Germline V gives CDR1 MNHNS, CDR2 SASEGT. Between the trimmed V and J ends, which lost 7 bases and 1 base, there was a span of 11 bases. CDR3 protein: CASTAPASGNTIYF. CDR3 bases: TGTGCCAGCACCGCCCCAGCTTCTGGAAACACCATATATTTT.

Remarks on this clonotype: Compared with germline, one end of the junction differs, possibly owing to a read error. The CDR3 loop reads CVTSWTGDSNQPRHF. CDR3 in DNA: TGTGTCACCAGCTGGACAGGTGATAGCAATCAGCCCCGGCATTTT. This chain links TRBV15 with TRBJ1-5, with TRBD1 matching 7 bases. The V gene's germline CDR1 is LNHNV and CDR2 YYDKDF (reference sequence). CDR3 length: 15 amino acids.

In nucleotides, the CDR3 is TGTGCCAGCAGCTACCGGGACGCGAGCGGGGTTCAGTACTTC. Its protein is CASSYRDASGVQYF. The rearrangement links TRBV5-4 to TRBJ2-4; 7 bases are a match to TRBD2. V trimming: 3 bases; J trimming: 11 bases; junction bases outside the gene matches: 11. This CDR3 spans 14 amino acids. Germline CDR1 reads SGHNT; CDR2 reads YYREEE (reference sequence).

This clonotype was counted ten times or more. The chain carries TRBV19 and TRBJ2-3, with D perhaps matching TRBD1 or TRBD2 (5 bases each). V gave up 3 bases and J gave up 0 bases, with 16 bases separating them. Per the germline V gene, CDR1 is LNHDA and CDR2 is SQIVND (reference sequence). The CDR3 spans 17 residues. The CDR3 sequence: CASSIMGTLGSTDTQYF. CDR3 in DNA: TGTGCCAGTAGTATTATGGGGACCCTCGGTAGCACAGATACGCAGTATTTT.

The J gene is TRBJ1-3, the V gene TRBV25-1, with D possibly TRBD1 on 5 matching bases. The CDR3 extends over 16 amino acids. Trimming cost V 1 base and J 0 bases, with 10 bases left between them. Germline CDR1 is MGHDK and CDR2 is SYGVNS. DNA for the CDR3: TGTGCCAGCAGTGAATTTAGACAGAGCTCTGGAAACACCATATATTTT. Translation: CASSEFRQSSGNTIYF.

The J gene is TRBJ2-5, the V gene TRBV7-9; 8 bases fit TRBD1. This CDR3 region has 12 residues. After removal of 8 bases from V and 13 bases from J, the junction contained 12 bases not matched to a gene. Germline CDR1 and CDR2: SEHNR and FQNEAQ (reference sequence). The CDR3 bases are TGTGCCAGCCAAGGGGACAGGTTCATCCCGTACTTC. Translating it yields CASQGDRFIPYF.

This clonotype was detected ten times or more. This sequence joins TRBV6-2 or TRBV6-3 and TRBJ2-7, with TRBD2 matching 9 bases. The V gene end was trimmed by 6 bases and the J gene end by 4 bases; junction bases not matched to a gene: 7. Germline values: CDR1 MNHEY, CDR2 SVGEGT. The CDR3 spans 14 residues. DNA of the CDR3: TGTGCCAGCAGGTACGGAGCGGGGGGTTACGAGCAGTACTTC. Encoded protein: CASRYGAGGYEQYF.

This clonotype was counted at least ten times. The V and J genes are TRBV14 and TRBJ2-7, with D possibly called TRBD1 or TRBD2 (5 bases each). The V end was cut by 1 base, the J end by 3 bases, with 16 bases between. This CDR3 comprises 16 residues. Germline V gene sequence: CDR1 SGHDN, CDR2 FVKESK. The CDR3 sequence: CASSQVDGDVFYEQYF. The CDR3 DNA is TGTGCCAGCAGCCAAGTCGACGGGGACGTATTCTACGAGCAGTACTTC.

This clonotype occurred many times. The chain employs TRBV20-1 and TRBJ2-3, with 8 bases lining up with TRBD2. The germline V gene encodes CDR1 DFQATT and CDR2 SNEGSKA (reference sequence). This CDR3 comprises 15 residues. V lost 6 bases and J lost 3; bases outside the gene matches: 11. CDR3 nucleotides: TGCAGTGCCACTAACCCCGGGGGGGCGACAGATACGCAGTATTTT. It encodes CSATNPGGATDTQYF.

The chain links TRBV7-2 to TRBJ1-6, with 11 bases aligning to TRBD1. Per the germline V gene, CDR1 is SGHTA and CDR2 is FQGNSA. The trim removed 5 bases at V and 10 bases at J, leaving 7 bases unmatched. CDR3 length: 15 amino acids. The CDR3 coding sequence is TGTGCCAGCAGCCAAGGACAGGGGGCGCCATCACCCCTCCACTTT. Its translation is CASSQGQGAPSPLHF.

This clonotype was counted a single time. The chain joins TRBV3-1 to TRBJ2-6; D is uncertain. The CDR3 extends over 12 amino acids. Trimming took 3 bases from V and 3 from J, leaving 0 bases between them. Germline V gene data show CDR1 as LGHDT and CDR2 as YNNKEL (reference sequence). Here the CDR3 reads CASSHGANVLTF. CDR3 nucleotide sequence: TGTGCCAGCAGCCATGGGGCCAACGTCCTGACTTTC.

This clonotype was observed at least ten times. CDR3 sequence (DNA): TGTGCCAGCAGCCTTTACAATGAGCAGTACTTC. Translated: CASSLYNEQYF. The J gene is TRBJ2-7, the V gene TRBV7-2; D is unresolved. Trimming shortened V by 5 bases and J by 7 bases, and 9 bases separated the two germline ends. This CDR3 region has 11 residues. The germline CDR1 and CDR2 sequences are SGHTA and FQGNSA.

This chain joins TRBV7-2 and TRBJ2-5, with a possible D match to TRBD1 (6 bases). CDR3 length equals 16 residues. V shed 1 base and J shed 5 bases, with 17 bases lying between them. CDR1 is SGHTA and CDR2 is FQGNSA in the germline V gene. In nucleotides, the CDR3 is TGTGCCAGCAGCTTAGTGAGTGGTCCAAGGGGGGAGACCCAGTACTTC. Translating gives CASSLVSGPRGETQYF.

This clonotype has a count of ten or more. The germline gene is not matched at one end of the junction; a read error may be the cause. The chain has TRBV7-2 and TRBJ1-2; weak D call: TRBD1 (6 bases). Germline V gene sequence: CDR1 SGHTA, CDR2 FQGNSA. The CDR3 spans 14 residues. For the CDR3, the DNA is TGTGCCAGCACCTATCGGGGGGCTAAATATGGCTACACCTTC. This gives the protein CASTYRGAKYGYTF. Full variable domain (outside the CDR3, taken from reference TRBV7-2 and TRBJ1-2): GAGVSQSPSNKVTEKGKDVELRCDPISGHTALYWYRQSLGQGLEFLIYFQGNSAPDKSGLPSDRFSAERTGGSVSTLTIQRTQQEDSAVYLCASTYRGAKYGYTFGSGTRLTVV.

The CDR3 is CAQASGEPTQYF. CDR3 coding DNA: TGTGCTCAAGCTAGCGGGGAGCCTACCCAGTACTTC. The chain has TRBV7-7 and TRBJ2-5, with TRBD2 matching 9 bases. The CDR3 totals 12 residues. Germline CDR1 reads SSHAT; CDR2 reads FNYEAQ (reference sequence).

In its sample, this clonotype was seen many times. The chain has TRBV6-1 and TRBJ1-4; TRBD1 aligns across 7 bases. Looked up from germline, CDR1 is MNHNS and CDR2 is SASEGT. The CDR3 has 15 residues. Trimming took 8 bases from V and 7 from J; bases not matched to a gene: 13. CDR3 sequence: CASGRNRGRGEKLFF. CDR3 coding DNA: TGTGCCAGCGGGCGCAACAGGGGAAGGGGTGAAAAACTGTTTTTT.

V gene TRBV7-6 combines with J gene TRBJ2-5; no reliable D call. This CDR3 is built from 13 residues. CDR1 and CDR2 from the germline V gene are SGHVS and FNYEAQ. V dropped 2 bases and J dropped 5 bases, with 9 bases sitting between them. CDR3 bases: TGTGCCAGCAGCTTACTGTCAAGGGAGACCCAGTACTTC. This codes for CASSLLSRETQYF.